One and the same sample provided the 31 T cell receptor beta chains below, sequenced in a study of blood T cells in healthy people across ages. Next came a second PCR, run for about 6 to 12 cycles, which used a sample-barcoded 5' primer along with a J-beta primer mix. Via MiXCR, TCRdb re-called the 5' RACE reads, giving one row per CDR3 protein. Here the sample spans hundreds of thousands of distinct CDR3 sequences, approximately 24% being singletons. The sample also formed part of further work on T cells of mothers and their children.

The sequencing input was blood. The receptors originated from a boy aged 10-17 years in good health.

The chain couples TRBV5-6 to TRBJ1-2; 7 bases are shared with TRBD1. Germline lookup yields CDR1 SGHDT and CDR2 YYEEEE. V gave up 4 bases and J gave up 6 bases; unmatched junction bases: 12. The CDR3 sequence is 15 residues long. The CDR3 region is CASSPTSTGRDGYTF. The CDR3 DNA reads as TGTGCCAGCAGCCCCACCTCGACAGGGAGGGATGGCTACACCTTC. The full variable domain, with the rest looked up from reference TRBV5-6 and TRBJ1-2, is DAGVTQSPTHLIKTRGQQVTLRCSPKSGHDTVSWYQQALGQGPQFIFQYYEEEERQRGNFPDRFSGHQFPNYSSELNVNALLLGDSALYLCASSPTSTGRDGYTFGSGTRLTVV.

Here the CDR3 reads CASSLGWGGIQEKLFF. In DNA, the CDR3 is TGTGCCAGCAGCTTGGGATGGGGAGGGATACAGGAAAAACTGTTTTTT. The chain couples TRBV5-5 to TRBJ1-4; D gene ambiguous. The CDR3 sequence is 16 residues long. Germline V gives CDR1 SGHKS, CDR2 YYEKEE (reference sequence). The ends were cut back, 0 bases at V and 8 bases at J, with 17 bases in the middle.

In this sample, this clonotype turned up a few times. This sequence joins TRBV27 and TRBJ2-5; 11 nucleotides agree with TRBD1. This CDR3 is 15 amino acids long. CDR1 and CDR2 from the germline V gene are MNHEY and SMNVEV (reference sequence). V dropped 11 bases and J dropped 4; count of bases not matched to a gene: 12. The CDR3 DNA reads TGTGCCCACTCCCGGTGGACAGGGGGCGGAGAGACCCAGTACTTC. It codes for CAHSRWTGGGETQYF.

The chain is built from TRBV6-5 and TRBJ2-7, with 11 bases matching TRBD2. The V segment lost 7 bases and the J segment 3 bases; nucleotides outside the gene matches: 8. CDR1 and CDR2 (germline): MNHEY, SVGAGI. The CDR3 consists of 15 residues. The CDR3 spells CASTDSSGGLYEQYF. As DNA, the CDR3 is TGTGCCAGCACCGACTCTAGCGGGGGGCTCTACGAGCAGTACTTC.

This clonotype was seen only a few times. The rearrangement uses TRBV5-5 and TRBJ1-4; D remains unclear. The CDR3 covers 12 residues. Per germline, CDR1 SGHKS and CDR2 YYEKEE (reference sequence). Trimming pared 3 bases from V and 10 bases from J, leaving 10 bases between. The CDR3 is CASSSGVRKLFF. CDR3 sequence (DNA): TGTGCCAGCAGCTCAGGAGTGAGAAAACTGTTTTTT.

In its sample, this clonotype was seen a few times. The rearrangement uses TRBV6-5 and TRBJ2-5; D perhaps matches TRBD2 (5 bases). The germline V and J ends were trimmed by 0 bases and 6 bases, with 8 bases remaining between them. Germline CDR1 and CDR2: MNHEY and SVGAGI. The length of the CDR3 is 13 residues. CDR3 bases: TGTGCCAGCAGTTACTCGGAGCGGCAGACCCAGTACTTC. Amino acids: CASSYSERQTQYF.

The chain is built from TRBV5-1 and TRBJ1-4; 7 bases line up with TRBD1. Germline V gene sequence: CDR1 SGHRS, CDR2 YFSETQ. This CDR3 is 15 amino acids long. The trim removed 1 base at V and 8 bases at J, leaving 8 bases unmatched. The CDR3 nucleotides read TGCGCCAGCAGCTTGTCAGGGGGGGCAAAGGAAAAACTGTTTTTT. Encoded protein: CASSLSGGAKEKLFF.

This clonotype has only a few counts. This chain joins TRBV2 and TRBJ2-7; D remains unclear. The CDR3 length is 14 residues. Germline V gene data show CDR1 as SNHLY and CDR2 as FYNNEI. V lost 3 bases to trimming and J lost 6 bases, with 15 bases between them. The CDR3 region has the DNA TGTGCCAGCAGTGAGGGTGTTTATAGATCCGAGCAGTACTTC. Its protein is CASSEGVYRSEQYF. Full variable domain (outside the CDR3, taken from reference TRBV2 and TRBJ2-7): EPEVTQTPSHQVTQMGQEVILRCVPISNHLYFYWYRQILGQKVEFLVSFYNNEISEKSEIFDDQFSVERPDGSNFTLKIRSTKLEDSAMYFCASSEGVYRSEQYFGPGTRLTVT.

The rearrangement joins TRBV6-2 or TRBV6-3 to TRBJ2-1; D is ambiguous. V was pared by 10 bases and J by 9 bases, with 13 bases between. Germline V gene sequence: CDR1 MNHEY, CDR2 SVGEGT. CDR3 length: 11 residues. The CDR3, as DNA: TGTGCCACAAATCAAGGCCTTGAGCAGTTCTTC. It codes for CATNQGLEQFF.

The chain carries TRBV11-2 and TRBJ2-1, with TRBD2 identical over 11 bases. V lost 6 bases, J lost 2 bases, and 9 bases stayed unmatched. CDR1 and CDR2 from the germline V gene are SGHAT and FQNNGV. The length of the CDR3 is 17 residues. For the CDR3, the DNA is TGTGCCAGCAGTGCTCGTCCTAGCGGGGGGACCTACAATGAGCAGTTCTTC. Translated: CASSARPSGGTYNEQFF. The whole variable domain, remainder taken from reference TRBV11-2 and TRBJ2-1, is EAGVAQSPRYKIIEKRQSVAFWCNPISGHATLYWYQQILGQGPKLLIQFQNNGVVDDSQLPKDRFSAERLKGVDSTLKIQPAKLEDSAVYLCASSARPSGGTYNEQFFGPGTRLTVL.

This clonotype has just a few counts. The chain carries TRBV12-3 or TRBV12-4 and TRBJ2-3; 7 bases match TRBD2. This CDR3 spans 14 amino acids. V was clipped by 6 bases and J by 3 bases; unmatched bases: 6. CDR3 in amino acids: CASRETSLTDTQYF. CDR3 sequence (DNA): TGTGCCAGCAGAGAGACTAGCCTGACAGATACGCAGTATTTT.

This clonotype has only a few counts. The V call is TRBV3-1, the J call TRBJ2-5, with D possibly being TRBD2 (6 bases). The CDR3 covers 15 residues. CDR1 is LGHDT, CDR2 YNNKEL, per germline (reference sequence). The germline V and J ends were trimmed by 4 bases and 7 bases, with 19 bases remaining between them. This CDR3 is CASSLHGGTRGTQYF. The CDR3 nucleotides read TGTGCCAGCAGCCTACACGGGGGAACAAGGGGGACCCAGTACTTC.

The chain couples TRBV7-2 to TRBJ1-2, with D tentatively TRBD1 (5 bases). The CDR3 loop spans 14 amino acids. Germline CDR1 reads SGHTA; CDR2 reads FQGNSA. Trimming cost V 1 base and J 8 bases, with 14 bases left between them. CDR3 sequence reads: CASSLERGRYGYTF. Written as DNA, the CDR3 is TGTGCCAGCAGCTTAGAGAGGGGTCGGTACGGCTACACCTTC.

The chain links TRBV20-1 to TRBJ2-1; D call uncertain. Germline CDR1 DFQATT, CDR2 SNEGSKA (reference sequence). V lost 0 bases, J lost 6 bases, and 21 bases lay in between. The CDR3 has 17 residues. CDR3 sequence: CSARDVGAEMYLNEQFF. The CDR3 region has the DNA TGCAGTGCTAGAGATGTCGGCGCCGAGATGTATCTCAATGAGCAGTTCTTC.

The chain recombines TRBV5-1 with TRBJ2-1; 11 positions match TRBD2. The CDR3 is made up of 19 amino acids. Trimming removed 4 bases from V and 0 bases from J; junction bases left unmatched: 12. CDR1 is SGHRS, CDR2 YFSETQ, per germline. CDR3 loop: CASSPSSSGGPDSYNEQFF. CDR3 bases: TGCGCCAGCAGCCCTAGTTCTAGCGGGGGGCCCGACTCCTACAATGAGCAGTTCTTC.

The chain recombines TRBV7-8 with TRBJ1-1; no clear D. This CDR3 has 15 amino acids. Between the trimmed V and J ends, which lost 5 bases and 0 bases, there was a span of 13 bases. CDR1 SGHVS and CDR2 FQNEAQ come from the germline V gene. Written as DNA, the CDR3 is TGTGCCAGCAGCCCTTGGATGATCATGAACACTGAAGCTTTCTTT. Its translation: CASSPWMIMNTEAFF.

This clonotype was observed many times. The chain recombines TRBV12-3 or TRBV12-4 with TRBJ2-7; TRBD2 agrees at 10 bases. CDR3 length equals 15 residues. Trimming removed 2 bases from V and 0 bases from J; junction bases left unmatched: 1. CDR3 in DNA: TGTGCCAGCAGTTTAAGCGGGGGGGCCTCCTACGAGCAGTACTTC. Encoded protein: CASSLSGGASYEQYF.

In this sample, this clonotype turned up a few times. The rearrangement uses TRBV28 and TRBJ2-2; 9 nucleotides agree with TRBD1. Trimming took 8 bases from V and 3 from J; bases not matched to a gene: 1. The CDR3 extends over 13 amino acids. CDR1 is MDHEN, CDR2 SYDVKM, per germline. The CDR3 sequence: CASGDRDTGELFF. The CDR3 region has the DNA TGTGCCAGCGGGGACAGGGACACCGGGGAGCTGTTTTTT.

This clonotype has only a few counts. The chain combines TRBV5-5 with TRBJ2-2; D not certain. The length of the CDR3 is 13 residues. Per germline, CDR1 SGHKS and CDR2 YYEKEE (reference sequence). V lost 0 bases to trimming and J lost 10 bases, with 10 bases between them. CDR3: CASSLVQPLELFF. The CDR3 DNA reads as TGTGCCAGCAGCTTGGTTCAGCCCTTGGAGCTGTTTTTT.

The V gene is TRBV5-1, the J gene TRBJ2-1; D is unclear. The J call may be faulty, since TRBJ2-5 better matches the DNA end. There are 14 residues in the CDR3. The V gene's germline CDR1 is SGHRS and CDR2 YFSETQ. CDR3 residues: CASSPVAVQETQYF. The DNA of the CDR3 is TGCGCCAGCAGCCCGGTAGCTGTGCAAGAGACCCAGTACTTC.

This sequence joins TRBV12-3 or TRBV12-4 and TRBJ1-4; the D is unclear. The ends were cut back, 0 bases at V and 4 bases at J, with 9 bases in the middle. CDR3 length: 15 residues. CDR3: CASSLAKILNEKLFF. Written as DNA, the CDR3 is TGTGCCAGCAGTTTAGCCAAGATCCTTAATGAAAAACTGTTTTTT.

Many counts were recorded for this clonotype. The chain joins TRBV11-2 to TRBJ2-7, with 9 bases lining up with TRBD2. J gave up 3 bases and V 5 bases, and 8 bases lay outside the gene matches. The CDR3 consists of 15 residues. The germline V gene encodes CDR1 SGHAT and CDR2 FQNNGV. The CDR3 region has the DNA TGTGCCAGCAGCCCCGCGGGGGGGGATAACTACGAGCAGTACTTC. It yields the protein CASSPAGGDNYEQYF.

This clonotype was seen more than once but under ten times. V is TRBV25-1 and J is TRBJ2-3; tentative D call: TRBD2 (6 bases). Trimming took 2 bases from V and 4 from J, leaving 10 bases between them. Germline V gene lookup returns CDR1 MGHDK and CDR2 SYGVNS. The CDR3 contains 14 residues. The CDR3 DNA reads TGTGCCAGCAGTGAACGGGGGTACTCAGATACGCAGTATTTT. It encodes CASSERGYSDTQYF.

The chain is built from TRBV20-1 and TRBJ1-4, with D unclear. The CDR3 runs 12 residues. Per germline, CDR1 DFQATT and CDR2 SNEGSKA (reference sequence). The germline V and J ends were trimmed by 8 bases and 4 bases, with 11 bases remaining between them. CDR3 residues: CSLPMGNEKLFF. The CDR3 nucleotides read TGCAGTCTCCCAATGGGTAATGAAAAACTGTTTTTT.

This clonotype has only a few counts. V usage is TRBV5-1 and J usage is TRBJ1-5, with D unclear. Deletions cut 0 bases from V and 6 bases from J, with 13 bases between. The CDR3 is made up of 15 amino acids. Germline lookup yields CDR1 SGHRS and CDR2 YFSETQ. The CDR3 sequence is CASSLDPAGGQPQHF. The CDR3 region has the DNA TGCGCCAGCAGCTTGGACCCCGCGGGCGGTCAGCCCCAGCATTTT.

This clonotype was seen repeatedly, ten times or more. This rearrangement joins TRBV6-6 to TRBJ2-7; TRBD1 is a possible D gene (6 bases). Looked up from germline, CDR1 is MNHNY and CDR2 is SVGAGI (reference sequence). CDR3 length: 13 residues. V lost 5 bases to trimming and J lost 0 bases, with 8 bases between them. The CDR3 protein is CASSTGSSYEQYF. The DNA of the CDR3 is TGTGCCAGCAGTACAGGGAGCTCCTACGAGCAGTACTTC.

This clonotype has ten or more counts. CDR3 nucleotides: TGTGCCAGCAGTTTGGCCGGAAGGGAGCAGTTCTTC. Protein sequence: CASSLAGREQFF. V gene TRBV27 combines with J gene TRBJ2-1; no reliable D call. The CDR3 extends over 12 amino acids. Trimming stripped 3 bases from V and 10 bases from J, with 10 bases between. Germline V lookup: CDR1 MNHEY, CDR2 SMNVEV (reference sequence).

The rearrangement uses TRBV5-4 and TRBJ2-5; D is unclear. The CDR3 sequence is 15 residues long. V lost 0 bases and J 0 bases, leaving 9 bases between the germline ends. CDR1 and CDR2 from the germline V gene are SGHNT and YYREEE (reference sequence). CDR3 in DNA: TGTGCCAGCAGCTTGGGGGCAGCGAACCAAGAGACCCAGTACTTC. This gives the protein CASSLGAANQETQYF. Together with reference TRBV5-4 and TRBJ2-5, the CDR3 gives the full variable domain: ETGVTQSPTHLIKTRGQQVTLRCSSQSGHNTVSWYQQALGQGPQFIFQYYREEENGRGNFPPRFSGLQFPNYSSELNVNALELDDSALYLCASSLGAANQETQYFGPGTRLLVL.

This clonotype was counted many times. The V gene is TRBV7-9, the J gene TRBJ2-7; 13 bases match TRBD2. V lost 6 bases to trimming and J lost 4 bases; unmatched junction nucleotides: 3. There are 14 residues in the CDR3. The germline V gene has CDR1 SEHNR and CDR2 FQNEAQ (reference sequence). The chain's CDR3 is CASSRTSGGYEQYF. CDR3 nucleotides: TGTGCCAGCAGTAGGACTAGCGGGGGTTACGAGCAGTACTTC.

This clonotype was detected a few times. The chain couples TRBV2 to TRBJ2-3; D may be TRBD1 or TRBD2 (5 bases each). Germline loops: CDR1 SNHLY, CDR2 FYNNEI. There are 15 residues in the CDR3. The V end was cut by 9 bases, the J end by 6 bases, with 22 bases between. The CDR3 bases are TGTGCCAGTAGCCGTGGGGGTATCGGAGACGATACGCAGTATTTT. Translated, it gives CASSRGGIGDDTQYF.

The CDR3 DNA reads as TGTGCCAGCAGCCCTAGGGCGGGGGCCGGGGAGACCCAGTACTTC. Protein product: CASSPRAGAGETQYF. The chain carries TRBV7-3 and TRBJ2-5, with D tentatively TRBD2 (7 bases). This CDR3 has 15 residues. The V end was cut by 5 bases, the J end by 5 bases, with 18 bases between. Germline V gene data show CDR1 as SGHTA and CDR2 as FQGTGA.